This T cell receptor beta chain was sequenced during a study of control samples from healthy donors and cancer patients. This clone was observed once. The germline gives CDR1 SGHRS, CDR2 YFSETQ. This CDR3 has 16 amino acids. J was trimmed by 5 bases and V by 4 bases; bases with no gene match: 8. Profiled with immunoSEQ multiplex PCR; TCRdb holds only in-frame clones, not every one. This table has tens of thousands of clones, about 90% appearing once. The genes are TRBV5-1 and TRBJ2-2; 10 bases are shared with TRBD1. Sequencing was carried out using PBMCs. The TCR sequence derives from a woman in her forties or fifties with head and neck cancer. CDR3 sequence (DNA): TGCGCCAGCAGCCCCAGACAGGGGGCCGGGACCGGGGAGCTGTTTTTT. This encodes CASSPRQGAGTGELFF.